What follows are 16 T cell receptor beta chains derived from one specimen sequenced in a study of T cell responses to AZD1222 COVID-19 vaccine. Produced via immunoSEQ multiplex PCR; TCRdb's table is partial and in-frame only. The repertoire holds more than 60,000 clones, with roughly four fifths as singletons. This specimen consisted of peripheral blood, obtained 28 days after the second AZD1222 dose. These receptors all come from an adult who received the AZD1222 COVID-19 vaccine.

The CDR3 sequence is CASSLGGRANEKLFF. In DNA form, the CDR3 reads TGTGCCAGCAGCTTGGGAGGACGGGCTAATGAAAAACTGTTTTTT. J is TRBJ1-4 and V is TRBV5-8, with D hard to call. The CDR3 runs to 15 residues. Germline CDR1 SGHTS, CDR2 YDEGEE. The V and J ends lost 0 bases and 3 bases respectively, with 9 bases between them.

This clone occurred a few times. This chain joins TRBV2 and TRBJ1-5; the match to TRBD1 covers 8 bases. Per the germline V gene, CDR1 is SNHLY and CDR2 is FYNNEI. Trimming at V came to 6 bases and at J to 2 bases, leaving 0 bases not matched to a gene. This CDR3 region has 13 residues. CDR3: CASRGQGNQPQHF. DNA of the CDR3: TGTGCCAGCAGGGGACAGGGCAATCAGCCCCAGCATTTT.

V is TRBV24-1 and J is TRBJ2-2; D is possibly TRBD2 (6 bases). Trimming left V 7 bases short and J 6 bases short, with 17 bases between. The CDR3 totals 15 residues. Germline lookup yields CDR1 KGHDR and CDR2 SFDVKD. CDR3 amino acids: CATRAGTLEAGELFF. CDR3 nucleotide sequence: TGTGCCACCAGGGCCGGGACTCTTGAGGCCGGGGAGCTGTTTTTT.

The CDR3 region has the DNA TGTGCCAGCAGCCCCGGACAGGGGGCTTATCAGCCCCAGCATTTT. This translates into CASSPGQGAYQPQHF. The chain carries TRBV7-9 and TRBJ1-5, with 11 bases that match TRBD1. This CDR3 has 15 residues. CDR1 and CDR2 from the germline V gene are SEHNR and FQNEAQ (reference sequence). After removal of 5 bases from V and 5 bases from J, the junction contained 5 bases not matched to a gene.

This rearrangement joins TRBV2 to TRBJ1-4; D not resolved. The CDR3 runs 14 residues. V was pared by 6 bases and J by 0 bases, with 8 bases between. Germline V CDR1 and CDR2: SNHLY, FYNNEI. The CDR3 region has the DNA TGTGCCAGCAGAGCGACCACAACTAATGAAAAACTGTTTTTT. Translated: CASRATTTNEKLFF.

This clone was seen more than once but under ten times. V usage is TRBV23-1 and J usage is TRBJ2-7; 11 bases are shared with TRBD2. TRBV23-1 carries the ORF label, with uncertain function. The CDR3 extends over 14 amino acids. Trimming cost V 8 bases and J 4 bases; bases outside gene matches: 7. The DNA of the CDR3 is TGCGCCAGCGGTAGACTAGCGGGGAATTACGAGCAGTACTTC. Protein product: CASGRLAGNYEQYF.

The chain recombines TRBV30 with TRBJ2-1; 8 nucleotides line up with TRBD2. The V gene's germline CDR1 is GTSNPN and CDR2 SVGIG (reference sequence). Losses at the gene ends were 6 bases for V and 0 bases for J; bases not matched to a gene: 4. The CDR3 is 14 residues long. The CDR3, as DNA: TGTGCCTGCCTAAGCGGGAGCTCCTACAATGAGCAGTTCTTC. Its protein is CACLSGSSYNEQFF.

The genes are TRBV28 and TRBJ1-1; 7 positions match TRBD1. The V gene's germline CDR1 is MDHEN and CDR2 SYDVKM. CDR3 size: 13 residues. V was clipped by 3 bases and J by 11 bases; unmatched bases: 9. The CDR3 loop is CASSFVDREGAFF. CDR3 DNA sequence: TGTGCCAGCAGTTTCGTCGACAGGGAGGGGGCTTTCTTT.

The chain carries TRBV5-4 and TRBJ2-7, with 8 bases identical to TRBD2. The V and J ends lost 3 bases and 7 bases, in that order; junction bases with no gene match: 9. The CDR3 length is 14 residues. Germline values: CDR1 SGHNT, CDR2 YYREEE (reference sequence). The CDR3 here is CASSSGGLAGEQYF. The CDR3 DNA reads as TGTGCCAGCAGCTCTGGTGGACTAGCTGGAGAGCAGTACTTC. The variable domain in full, completed from reference TRBV5-4 and TRBJ2-7, reads ETGVTQSPTHLIKTRGQQVTLRCSSQSGHNTVSWYQQALGQGPQFIFQYYREEENGRGNFPPRFSGLQFPNYSSELNVNALELDDSALYLCASSSGGLAGEQYFGPGTRLTVT.

This clone was picked up one time. The chain links TRBV10-3 to TRBJ1-2; 8 bases are a match to TRBD1. Germline trimming cut 6 bases from V and 2 bases from J; bases unmatched to any gene: 8. The CDR3 has 15 amino acids. The germline V gene has CDR1 ENHRY and CDR2 SYGVKD. CDR3 in DNA: TGTGCCATCAGCCGCGGACAGGGCCAAAACTATGGCTACACCTTC. Translation: CAISRGQGQNYGYTF.

The rearrangement uses TRBV21-1 and TRBJ2-1; the table's D call TRBD2 went unverified against the DNA. TRBV21-1 is classified as a pseudogene. The CDR3 sequence is 17 residues long. The CDR3 reads CASSTGLAGGRYNEQFF. The CDR3 DNA reads TGTGCCAGCAGCACGGGACTAGCGGGAGGTCGGTACAATGAGCAGTTCTTC.

This clone was seen a handful of times. The chain recombines TRBV15 with TRBJ1-1; weak D call: TRBD1 (6 bases). Trimming left V 0 bases short and J 1 base short, with 12 bases between. CDR3 length: 16 amino acids. Germline V lookup: CDR1 LNHNV, CDR2 YYDKDF (reference sequence). Written as DNA, the CDR3 is TGTGCCACCAGCAGAGATCAGGGACACCAGAACACTGAAGCTTTCTTT. This gives the protein CATSRDQGHQNTEAFF.

J is TRBJ2-2 and V is TRBV11-1, with TRBD2 matching 7 bases. The CDR3 covers 14 residues. Trimming cost V 7 bases and J 7 bases; bases outside gene matches: 9. Germline CDR1 is SGHAT and CDR2 is FQDESV (reference sequence). The CDR3 protein is CASTRGEKVGELFF. CDR3 bases: TGTGCCAGCACCCGGGGGGAGAAGGTCGGGGAGCTGTTTTTT.

The chain links TRBV7-8 to TRBJ2-3; 8 nucleotides line up with TRBD2. Germline loops: CDR1 SGHVS, CDR2 FQNEAQ. V trimming: 4 bases; J trimming: 2 bases; junction bases outside the gene matches: 26. CDR3 size: 22 residues. The CDR3, as DNA: TGTGCCAGCAGCTCATTAATAAACGACGGGCTAGCGGGCCTCCACCACACAGATACGCAGTATTTT. It specifies CASSSLINDGLAGLHHTDTQYF. The full variable domain, rest sourced from reference TRBV7-8 and TRBJ2-3, is GAGVSQSPRYKVAKRGQDVALRCDPISGHVSLFWYQQALGQGPEFLTYFQNEAQLDKSGLPSDRFFAERPEGSVSTLKIQRTQQEDSAVYLCASSSLINDGLAGLHHTDTQYFGPGTRLTVL.

The genes are TRBV19 and TRBJ2-1, with TRBD2 as a possible D gene (7 bases). The CDR3 consists of 16 residues. V was pared by 3 bases and J by 4 bases, with 16 bases between. The germline V gene encodes CDR1 LNHDA and CDR2 SQIVND (reference sequence). The CDR3: CASSINYGGRYNEQFF. CDR3 DNA: TGTGCCAGTAGTATTAATTACGGGGGGCGTTACAATGAGCAGTTCTTC.

V and J are TRBV19 and TRBJ1-1; possible D gene TRBD1, 5 bases. With 3 bases removed from V and 9 bases from J, the gap between germline ends came to 14 bases. Germline values: CDR1 LNHDA, CDR2 SQIVND (reference sequence). This CDR3 is 13 amino acids long. The CDR3, as DNA: TGTGCCAGTAGTATCTTTTCGGGGGATCAAGCTTTCTTT. Translating it yields CASSIFSGDQAFF.